A selection of T cell receptor beta chains follows, all from one sample in a study of cytomegalovirus exposure and HLA in healthy donors. The assay was immunoSEQ multiplex PCR, and TCRdb's table has in-frame clones only and misses some. The repertoire holds some 200,000 clones, with approximately 78% as singletons. Sample: PBMCs. All receptors derive from a woman aged 18-35 years in good health and CMV-seronegative. The CDR3 runs from the conserved cysteine through the conserved F or W. The D gene is left open where the match is weak. Expanded clones get a size class; other rows say once, few or many, or leave the size out.

d_gene: .; abundance: once; j_gene: TRBJ2-7; len: 17; v_gene: TRBV19; CDR3nt: TGTGCCAGTAGTATATCGGCTGGCGGGGCTGGTTTTTACGAGCAGTACTTC; CDR3aa: CASSISAGGAGFYEQYF
d_gene: .; abundance: .; j_gene: TRBJ1-1; len: 16; v_gene: TRBV5-6; CDR3nt: TGTGCCAGCAGCTTAAATAGGGCCAGGGCGAACACTGAAGCTTTCTTT; CDR3aa: CASSLNRARANTEAFF
d_gene: TRBD1; abundance: .; j_gene: TRBJ1-2; len: 18; v_gene: TRBV27; CDR3nt: TGTGCCAGCAGTTCGAACCGTGGGGACAGGGCCTTACCCTATCGCTACACCTTC; CDR3aa: CASSSNRGDRALPYRYTF
d_gene: TRBD1; abundance: .; j_gene: TRBJ1-5; len: 14; v_gene: TRBV28; CDR3nt: TGTGCCAGCAGTCTTGACAGGGTCAATCAGCCCCAGCATTTT; CDR3aa: CASSLDRVNQPQHF
d_gene: .; abundance: .; j_gene: TRBJ1-1; len: 11; v_gene: TRBV6-1; CDR3nt: TGTGCCAGCAGTACTGGGCTTGAAGCTTTCTTT; CDR3aa: CASSTGLEAFF
d_gene: .; abundance: few; j_gene: TRBJ1-1; len: 13; v_gene: TRBV18; CDR3nt: TGTGCCAGCTCACCGGGACACAACACTGAAGCTTTCTTT; CDR3aa: CASSPGHNTEAFF
d_gene: .; abundance: .; j_gene: TRBJ1-5; len: 16; v_gene: TRBV18; CDR3nt: TGTGCCAGCTCACCACCGGGGCAAGGGGCCAATCAGCCCCAGCATTTT; CDR3aa: CASSPPGQGANQPQHF
d_gene: .; abundance: .; j_gene: TRBJ2-2; len: 12; v_gene: TRBV27; CDR3nt: TGTGCCAGCAGTTTCTACACCGGGGAGCTGTTTTTT; CDR3aa: CASSFYTGELFF
d_gene: .; abundance: .; j_gene: TRBJ1-3; len: 17; v_gene: TRBV7-9; CDR3nt: TGTGCCAGCAGCTTAGCGGCAGGGAAGGAATCTGGAAACACCATATATTTT; CDR3aa: CASSLAAGKESGNTIYF
d_gene: .; abundance: few; j_gene: TRBJ2-7; len: 11; v_gene: TRBV6-5; CDR3nt: TGTGCCAGCAGTAGGGGGGGGGAGCAGTACTTC; CDR3aa: CASSRGGEQYF
d_gene: TRBD1; abundance: .; j_gene: TRBJ2-7; len: 16; v_gene: TRBV18; CDR3nt: TGTGCCAGCTCATCGACAGGGGCCATGGTATCCTACGAGCAGTACTTC; CDR3aa: CASSSTGAMVSYEQYF
d_gene: TRBD1; abundance: .; j_gene: TRBJ1-2; len: 14; v_gene: TRBV27; CDR3nt: TGTGCCAGCAGTTTATCCGGCAGGGGGTTTCGCTACACCTTC; CDR3aa: CASSLSGRGFRYTF
d_gene: .; abundance: .; j_gene: TRBJ2-3; len: 15; v_gene: TRBV6-1; CDR3nt: TGTGCCAGCAGTGAAGCCGGGTGGGTACAAGATACGCAGTATTTT; CDR3aa: CASSEAGWVQDTQYF
d_gene: TRBD2; abundance: .; j_gene: TRBJ2-3; len: 16; v_gene: TRBV6-5; CDR3nt: TGTGCCAGCAGTTACCTATTAGCGGGAGGGCCCGGTACGCAGTATTTT; CDR3aa: CASSYLLAGGPGTQYF
d_gene: TRBD2; abundance: .; j_gene: TRBJ2-7; len: 17; v_gene: TRBV27; CDR3nt: TGTGCCAGCAGTCCGAATAGCGGGAGGCCTAGTTCCTACGAGCAGTACTTC; CDR3aa: CASSPNSGRPSSYEQYF
d_gene: TRBD1; abundance: few; j_gene: TRBJ1-2; len: 12; v_gene: TRBV29-1; CDR3nt: TGCAGCGTTGTTGCAGGGGGCTCTGGCTACACCTTC; CDR3aa: CSVVAGGSGYTF
d_gene: .; abundance: .; j_gene: TRBJ2-1; len: 16; v_gene: TRBV7-3; CDR3nt: TGTGCCAGCAGCTTAGTCGGGAAAAAACCTCTCAATGAGCAGTTCTTC; CDR3aa: CASSLVGKKPLNEQFF
d_gene: .; abundance: .; j_gene: TRBJ1-6; len: 14; v_gene: TRBV12-5; CDR3nt: TGTGCTAGTGGTTTGGAAACACCGAATTCACCCCTCCACTTT; CDR3aa: CASGLETPNSPLHF
d_gene: .; abundance: .; j_gene: TRBJ2-1; len: 13; v_gene: TRBV18; CDR3nt: TGTGCCAGCTCAGAGAGTGTAATGGATGAGCAGTTCTTC; CDR3aa: CASSESVMDEQFF
d_gene: TRBD2; abundance: .; j_gene: TRBJ2-1; len: 14; v_gene: TRBV7-3; CDR3nt: TGTGCCAGCAGCTTAGGACTAGCGGGAGATGAGCAGTTCTTC; CDR3aa: CASSLGLAGDEQFF
d_gene: .; abundance: .; j_gene: TRBJ1-2; len: 12; v_gene: TRBV2; CDR3nt: TGTGCCAGGCGGGGAGGTAGTTATGGCTACACCTTC; CDR3aa: CARRGGSYGYTF
d_gene: .; abundance: .; j_gene: TRBJ2-5; len: 11; v_gene: TRBV13; CDR3nt: TGTGCCAGCAGCTCGGAAGAGACCCAGTACTTC; CDR3aa: CASSSEETQYF
d_gene: .; abundance: .; j_gene: TRBJ2-2; len: 14; v_gene: TRBV2; CDR3nt: TGTGCCAGCAAAGAGTACGCGAACACCGGGGAGCTGTTTTTT; CDR3aa: CASKEYANTGELFF
d_gene: TRBD1; abundance: .; j_gene: TRBJ1-4; len: 17; v_gene: TRBV9; CDR3nt: TGTGCCAGCAGCCCCGGCAGTGGACAGGGTATTAAGGAAAAACTGTTTTTT; CDR3aa: CASSPGSGQGIKEKLFF
d_gene: .; abundance: once; j_gene: TRBJ2-7; len: 15; v_gene: TRBV7-9; CDR3nt: TGTGCCAGCAGCTTAGGCCTAGGTGAGTCGGTCGAGCAGTACTTC; CDR3aa: CASSLGLGESVEQYF
d_gene: .; abundance: .; j_gene: TRBJ2-2; len: 14; v_gene: TRBV19; CDR3nt: TGTGCCAGTAGCCCGACTAGTTTCACCGGGGAGCTGTTTTTT; CDR3aa: CASSPTSFTGELFF
d_gene: TRBD2; abundance: .; j_gene: TRBJ2-1; len: 15; v_gene: TRBV19; CDR3nt: TGTGCCAGTAGTCTATCGCTAGCGGGGCACAATGAGCAGTTCTTC; CDR3aa: CASSLSLAGHNEQFF
d_gene: .; abundance: .; j_gene: TRBJ1-2; len: 15; v_gene: TRBV7-2; CDR3nt: TGTGCCAGCAGCTTAACAAGCGGGGGGAGGAATGGCTACACCTTC; CDR3aa: CASSLTSGGRNGYTF
d_gene: .; abundance: .; j_gene: TRBJ1-5; len: 14; v_gene: TRBV6-1; CDR3nt: TGTGCCAGCTGGACGCGGCAGGGGTTTCAGCCCCAGCATTTT; CDR3aa: CASWTRQGFQPQHF
d_gene: .; abundance: once; j_gene: TRBJ1-1; len: 13; v_gene: TRBV27; CDR3nt: TGTGCCAGCAGGACAGGAGCGAACACTGAAGCTTTCTTT; CDR3aa: CASRTGANTEAFF
d_gene: .; abundance: .; j_gene: TRBJ2-7; len: 13; v_gene: TRBV28; CDR3nt: TGTGCCAGCAGCCTGGCGGGACCCGGCGAGCAGTACTTC; CDR3aa: CASSLAGPGEQYF
d_gene: TRBD1; abundance: .; j_gene: TRBJ1-6; len: 17; v_gene: TRBV5-1; CDR3nt: TGCGCCAGCAGCCAACTCCCCGGGACAGGAAAGGGGTCACCCCTCCACTTT; CDR3aa: CASSQLPGTGKGSPLHF
d_gene: .; abundance: .; j_gene: TRBJ1-1; len: 11; v_gene: TRBV20-1; CDR3nt: TGCAGTGCTAGAGAGGGCGAGGGCGCTTTCTTT; CDR3aa: CSAREGEGAFF
d_gene: .; abundance: .; j_gene: TRBJ1-2; len: 12; v_gene: TRBV27; CDR3nt: TGTGCCAGCACCAGCGTTCTGTATGGCTACACCTTC; CDR3aa: CASTSVLYGYTF
d_gene: TRBD1; abundance: .; j_gene: TRBJ1-2; len: 16; v_gene: TRBV5-4; CDR3nt: TGTGCCAGCAGCTTGGTGGCAGGGGGCGTCATCTATGGCTACACCTTC; CDR3aa: CASSLVAGGVIYGYTF
d_gene: TRBD2; abundance: few; j_gene: TRBJ2-1; len: 15; v_gene: TRBV9; CDR3nt: TGTGCCAGCAGCCCCCTAGCGGGAGGTTGGGATGAGCAGTTCTTC; CDR3aa: CASSPLAGGWDEQFF
d_gene: .; abundance: .; j_gene: TRBJ2-2; len: 15; v_gene: TRBV11-3; CDR3nt: TGTGCCAGCAGCTTACAACAGGGACGCACCGGGGAGCTGTTTTTT; CDR3aa: CASSLQQGRTGELFF
d_gene: .; abundance: .; j_gene: TRBJ2-7; len: 10; v_gene: TRBV7-9; CDR3nt: TGTTCCAGTGGAGGGAACGAGCAGTACTTC; CDR3aa: CSSGGNEQYF
d_gene: .; abundance: .; j_gene: TRBJ2-7; len: 15; v_gene: TRBV5-5; CDR3nt: TGTGCCAGCAGCTTTGAGACAGCGTATTCCTACGAGCAGTACTTC; CDR3aa: CASSFETAYSYEQYF
d_gene: TRBD1; abundance: .; j_gene: TRBJ1-2; len: 15; v_gene: TRBV6-5; CDR3nt: TGTGCCAGCAGTAGGGAGACAGGGGAGAACTATGGCTACACCTTC; CDR3aa: CASSRETGENYGYTF
d_gene: .; abundance: .; j_gene: TRBJ2-3; len: 14; v_gene: TRBV21-1; CDR3nt: TGTGCCAGCAGCAACCATAGTAGCACAGATACGCAGTATTTT; CDR3aa: CASSNHSSTDTQYF
d_gene: .; abundance: .; j_gene: TRBJ2-7; len: 15; v_gene: TRBV5-4; CDR3nt: TGTGCCAGCAGCTTGACGTGGGAGAGAGCCTACGAGCAGTACTTC; CDR3aa: CASSLTWERAYEQYF
d_gene: .; abundance: .; j_gene: TRBJ2-5; len: 14; v_gene: TRBV6-5; CDR3nt: TGTGCCAGCAGTTACTCGAGTAGCGCCCAGACCCAGTACTTC; CDR3aa: CASSYSSSAQTQYF
d_gene: .; abundance: .; j_gene: TRBJ2-1; len: 9; v_gene: TRBV27; CDR3nt: TGTGCCAGAACTAATGAGCAGTTCTTC; CDR3aa: CARTNEQFF